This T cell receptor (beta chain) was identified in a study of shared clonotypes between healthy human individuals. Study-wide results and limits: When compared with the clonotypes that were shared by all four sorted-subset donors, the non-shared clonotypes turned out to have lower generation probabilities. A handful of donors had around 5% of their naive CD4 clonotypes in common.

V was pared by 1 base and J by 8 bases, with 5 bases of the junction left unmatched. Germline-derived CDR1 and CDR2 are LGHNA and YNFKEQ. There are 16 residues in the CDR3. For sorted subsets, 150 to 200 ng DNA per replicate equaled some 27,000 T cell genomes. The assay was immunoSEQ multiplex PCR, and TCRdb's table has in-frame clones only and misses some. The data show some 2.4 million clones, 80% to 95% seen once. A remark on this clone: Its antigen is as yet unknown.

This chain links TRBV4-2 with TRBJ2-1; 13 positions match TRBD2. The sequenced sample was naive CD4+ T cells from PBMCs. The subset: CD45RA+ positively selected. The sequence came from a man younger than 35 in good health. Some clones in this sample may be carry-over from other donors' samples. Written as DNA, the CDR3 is TGTGCCAGCAGCCAAGCTCTCGGACTAGCGGGAGATGAGCAGTTCTTC. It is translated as CASSQALGLAGDEQFF.